This TCR beta chain appears in the sequencing data of a study of shared T cell receptors in the human thymus. Sequencing was performed with immunoSEQ multiplex PCR; in TCRdb, only in-frame clones are kept and a portion is missing. The table shows approximately 730,000 clones, with 70% to 90% occurring only once. After removal of 2 bases from V and 0 bases from J, the junction contained 6 bases not matched to a gene. The CDR3 has 17 amino acids. The germline gives CDR1 MGHRA, CDR2 YSYEKL. The same data also contributed to another study, on human thymus T cells.

This TCR was sampled from a girl in the first two years of life with a congenital heart defect. The chain has TRBV4-1 and TRBJ2-3; TRBD2 matches at 9 bases. The material sequenced was thymocytes. The CDR3 coding sequence is TGCGCCAGCAGCCAATCTTGGACTAGCGTTAGCACAGATACGCAGTATTTT. It translates to CASSQSWTSVSTDTQYF.